The text below deals with one T cell receptor (beta chain). This specimen comes from a study of blood T cell repertoires in COVID-19. Methods used by the authors: Amplifying reference gene primers gave estimates of nucleated cell counts. Assay used: immunoSEQ multiplex PCR; TCRdb lists only in-frame clones, some missing. Clone size and the V and J calls come from that table; the DNA yielded D and trimming. Of some 120,000 clones listed, 84% are singletons. Germline V gene sequence: CDR1 KGHSH, CDR2 LQKENI. Trimming left V 0 bases short and J 2 bases short, with 8 bases between. The CDR3 runs 15 residues.

The sequencing input was peripheral blood. The V call is TRBV18, the J call TRBJ1-5; D unresolved. The clonotype was recovered from a human donor in a cohort sampled during active COVID-19. The chain's CDR3 is CASSPPGGRNQPQHF. In DNA form, the CDR3 reads TGTGCCAGCTCACCACCGGGTGGGCGCAATCAGCCCCAGCATTTT.